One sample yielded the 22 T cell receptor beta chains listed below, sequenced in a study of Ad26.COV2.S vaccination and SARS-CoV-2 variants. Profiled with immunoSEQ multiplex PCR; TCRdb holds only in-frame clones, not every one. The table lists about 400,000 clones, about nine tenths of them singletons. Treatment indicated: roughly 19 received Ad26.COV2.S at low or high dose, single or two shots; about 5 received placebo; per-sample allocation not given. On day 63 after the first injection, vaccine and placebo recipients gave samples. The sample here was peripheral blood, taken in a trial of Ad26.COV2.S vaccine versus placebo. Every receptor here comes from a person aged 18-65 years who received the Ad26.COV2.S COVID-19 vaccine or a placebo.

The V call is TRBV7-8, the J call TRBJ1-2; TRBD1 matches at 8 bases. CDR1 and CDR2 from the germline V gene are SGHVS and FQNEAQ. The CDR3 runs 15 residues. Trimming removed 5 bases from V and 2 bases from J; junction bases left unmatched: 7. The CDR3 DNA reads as TGTGCCAGCAGCATCCGGGACAGGTACAACTATGGCTACACCTTC. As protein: CASSIRDRYNYGYTF.

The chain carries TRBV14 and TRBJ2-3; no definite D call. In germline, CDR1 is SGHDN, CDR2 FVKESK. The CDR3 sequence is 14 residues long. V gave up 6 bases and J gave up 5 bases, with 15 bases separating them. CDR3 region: CASRAGNRVDTQYF. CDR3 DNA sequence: TGTGCCAGCAGGGCTGGTAATCGGGTAGATACGCAGTATTTT.

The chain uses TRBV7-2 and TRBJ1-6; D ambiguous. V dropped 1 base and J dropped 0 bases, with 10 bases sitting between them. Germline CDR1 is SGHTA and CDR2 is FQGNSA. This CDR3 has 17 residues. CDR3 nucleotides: TGTGCCAGCAGCTTAGAAGGCAGGAGCTCCTATAATTCACCCCTCCACTTT. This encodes CASSLEGRSSYNSPLHF. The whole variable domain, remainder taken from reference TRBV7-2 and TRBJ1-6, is GAGVSQSPSNKVTEKGKDVELRCDPISGHTALYWYRQSLGQGLEFLIYFQGNSAPDKSGLPSDRFSAERTGGSVSTLTIQRTQQEDSAVYLCASSLEGRSSYNSPLHFGNGTRLTVT.

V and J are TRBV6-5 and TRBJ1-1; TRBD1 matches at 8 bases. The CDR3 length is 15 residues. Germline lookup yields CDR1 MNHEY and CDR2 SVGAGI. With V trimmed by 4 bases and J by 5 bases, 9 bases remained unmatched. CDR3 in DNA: TGTGCCAGCAGTTCGACAGGGGCCGCGGGAACTGAAGCTTTCTTT. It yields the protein CASSSTGAAGTEAFF.

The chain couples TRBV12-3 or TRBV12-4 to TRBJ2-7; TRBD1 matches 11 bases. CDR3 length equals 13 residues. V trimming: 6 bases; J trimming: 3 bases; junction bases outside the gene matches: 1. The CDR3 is CASRGQGVYEQYF. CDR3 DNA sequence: TGTGCCAGCAGGGGACAGGGGGTCTACGAGCAGTACTTC.

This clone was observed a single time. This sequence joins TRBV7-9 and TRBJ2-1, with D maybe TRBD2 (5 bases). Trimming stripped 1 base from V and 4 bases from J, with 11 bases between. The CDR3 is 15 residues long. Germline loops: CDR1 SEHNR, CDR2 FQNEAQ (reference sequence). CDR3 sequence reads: CASSLVEVSYNEQFF. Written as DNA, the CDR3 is TGTGCCAGCAGCTTAGTGGAGGTTTCATACAATGAGCAGTTCTTC.

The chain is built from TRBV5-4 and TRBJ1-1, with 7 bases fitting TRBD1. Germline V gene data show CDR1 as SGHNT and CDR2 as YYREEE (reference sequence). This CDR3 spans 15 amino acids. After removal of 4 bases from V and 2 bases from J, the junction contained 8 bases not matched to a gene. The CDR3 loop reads CASSMGTAGNTEAFF. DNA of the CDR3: TGTGCCAGCAGCATGGGGACAGCGGGAAACACTGAAGCTTTCTTT.

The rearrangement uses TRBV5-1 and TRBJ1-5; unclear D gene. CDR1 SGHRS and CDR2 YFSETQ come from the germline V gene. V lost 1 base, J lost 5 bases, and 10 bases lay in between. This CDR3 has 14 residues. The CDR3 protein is CASSLNAGDQPQHF. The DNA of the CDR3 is TGCGCCAGCAGCTTGAATGCTGGAGATCAGCCCCAGCATTTT. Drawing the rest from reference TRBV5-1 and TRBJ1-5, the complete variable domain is KAGVTQTPRYLIKTRGQQVTLSCSPISGHRSVSWYQQTPGQGLQFLFEYFSETQRNKGNFPGRFSGRQFSNSRSEMNVSTLELGDSALYLCASSLNAGDQPQHFGDGTRLSIL.

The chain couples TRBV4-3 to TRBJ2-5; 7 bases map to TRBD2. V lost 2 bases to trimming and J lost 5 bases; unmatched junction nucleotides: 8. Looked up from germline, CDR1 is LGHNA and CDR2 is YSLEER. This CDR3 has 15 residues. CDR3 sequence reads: CASSQRLATGETQYF. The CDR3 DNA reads TGCGCCAGCAGCCAAAGACTAGCAACTGGGGAGACCCAGTACTTC.

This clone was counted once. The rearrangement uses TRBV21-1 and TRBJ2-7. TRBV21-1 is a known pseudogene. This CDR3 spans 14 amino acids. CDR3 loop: CASSRPGRTYEQYF. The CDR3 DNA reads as TGTGCCAGCAGCAGACCGGGGCGAACCTACGAGCAGTACTTC.

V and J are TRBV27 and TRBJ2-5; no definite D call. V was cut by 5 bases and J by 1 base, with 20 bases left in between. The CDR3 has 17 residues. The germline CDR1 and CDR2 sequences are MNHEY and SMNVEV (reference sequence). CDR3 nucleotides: TGTGCCAGCAGTCCTACGTCCCCAATTGTAGGCCAAGAGACCCAGTACTTC. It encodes CASSPTSPIVGQETQYF.

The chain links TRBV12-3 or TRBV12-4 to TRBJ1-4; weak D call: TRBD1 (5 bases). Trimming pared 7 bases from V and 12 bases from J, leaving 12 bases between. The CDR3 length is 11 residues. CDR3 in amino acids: CASTLGGELFF. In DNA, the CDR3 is TGTGCCAGCACCTTGGGGGGGGAACTGTTTTTT.

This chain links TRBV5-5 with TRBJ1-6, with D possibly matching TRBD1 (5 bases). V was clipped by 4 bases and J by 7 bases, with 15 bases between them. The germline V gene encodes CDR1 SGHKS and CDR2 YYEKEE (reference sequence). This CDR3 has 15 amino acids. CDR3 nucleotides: TGTGCCAGCAGCGGGATTTGGGGGGTCAATTCACCCCTCCACTTT. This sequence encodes CASSGIWGVNSPLHF.

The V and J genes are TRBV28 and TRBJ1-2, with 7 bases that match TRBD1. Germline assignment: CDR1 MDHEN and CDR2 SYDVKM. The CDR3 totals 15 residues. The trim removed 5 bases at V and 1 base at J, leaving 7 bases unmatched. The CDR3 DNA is TGTGCCAGCAGTCAACCAGGGGGGGTTAACTATGGCTACACCTTC. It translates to CASSQPGGVNYGYTF.

This CDR3 is CASGPPGTTHTQYF. As DNA, the CDR3 is TGTGCCAGCGGCCCCCCCGGGACTACCCATACGCAGTATTTT. The chain uses TRBV6-2 or TRBV6-3 and TRBJ2-3; 7 bases are shared with TRBD2. V gave up 8 bases and J gave up 7 bases; unmatched junction bases: 12. This CDR3 comprises 14 residues. Looked up from germline, CDR1 is MNHEY and CDR2 is SVGEGT.

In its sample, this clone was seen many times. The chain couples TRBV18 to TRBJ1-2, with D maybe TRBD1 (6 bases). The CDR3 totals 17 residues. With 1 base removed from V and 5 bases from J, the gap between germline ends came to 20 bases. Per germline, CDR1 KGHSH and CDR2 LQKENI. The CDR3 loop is CASSPRAGTGSTYGYTF. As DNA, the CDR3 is TGTGCCAGCTCACCACGGGCCGGTACAGGGAGTACTTATGGCTACACCTTC.

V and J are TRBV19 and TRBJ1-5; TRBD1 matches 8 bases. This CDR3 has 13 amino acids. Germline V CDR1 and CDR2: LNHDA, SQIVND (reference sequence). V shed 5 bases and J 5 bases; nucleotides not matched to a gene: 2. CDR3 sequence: CASSWDRYQPQHF. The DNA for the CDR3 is TGTGCCAGTAGTTGGGACAGGTATCAGCCCCAGCATTTT.

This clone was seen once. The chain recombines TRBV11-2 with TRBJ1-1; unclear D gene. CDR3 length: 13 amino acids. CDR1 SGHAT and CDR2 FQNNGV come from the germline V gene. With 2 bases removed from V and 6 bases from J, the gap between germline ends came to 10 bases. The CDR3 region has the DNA TGTGCCAGCAGCTTACTCGGGAAGTCTGAAGCTTTCTTT. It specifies CASSLLGKSEAFF.

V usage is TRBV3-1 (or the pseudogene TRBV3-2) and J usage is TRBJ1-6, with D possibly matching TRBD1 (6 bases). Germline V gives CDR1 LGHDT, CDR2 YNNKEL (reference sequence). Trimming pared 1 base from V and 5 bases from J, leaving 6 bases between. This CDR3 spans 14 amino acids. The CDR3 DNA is TGTGCCAGCAGCCAAGGGACAGATAATTCACCCCTCCACTTT. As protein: CASSQGTDNSPLHF.

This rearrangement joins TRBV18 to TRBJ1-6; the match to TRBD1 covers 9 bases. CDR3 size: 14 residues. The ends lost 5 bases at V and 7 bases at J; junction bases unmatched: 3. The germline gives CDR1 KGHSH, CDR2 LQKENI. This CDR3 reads CASSADRGNSPLHF. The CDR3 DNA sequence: TGTGCCAGCTCAGCGGACAGGGGCAATTCACCCCTCCACTTT.

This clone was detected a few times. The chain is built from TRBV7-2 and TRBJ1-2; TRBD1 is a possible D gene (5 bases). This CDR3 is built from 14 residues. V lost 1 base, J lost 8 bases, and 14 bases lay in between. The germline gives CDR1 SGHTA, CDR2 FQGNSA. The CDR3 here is CASSLDPGQSGYTF. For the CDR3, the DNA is TGTGCCAGCAGCTTAGATCCAGGGCAATCAGGCTACACCTTC.

DNA for the CDR3: TGCGCCAGCAGCATCCAGGGACAGGAGGTTGCGGACACCATATATTTT. Translating it yields CASSIQGQEVADTIYF. The chain has TRBV5-1 and TRBJ1-3; 8 positions match TRBD1. The J segment lost 8 bases and the V segment lost 4 bases, leaving 14 bases of the junction unmatched. Germline V gene lookup returns CDR1 SGHRS and CDR2 YFSETQ. The CDR3 is made up of 16 amino acids.